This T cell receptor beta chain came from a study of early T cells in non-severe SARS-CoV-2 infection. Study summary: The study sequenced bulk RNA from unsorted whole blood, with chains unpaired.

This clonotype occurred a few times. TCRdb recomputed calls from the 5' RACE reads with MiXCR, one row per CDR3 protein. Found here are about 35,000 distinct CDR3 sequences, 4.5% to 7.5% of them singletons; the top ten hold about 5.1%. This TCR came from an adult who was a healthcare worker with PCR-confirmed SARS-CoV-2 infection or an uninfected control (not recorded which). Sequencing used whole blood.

CDR3 loop: CASSDQQGGELFF. As DNA, the CDR3 is TGTGCCAGCAGTGACCAACAGGGCGGGGAGCTGTTTTTT. The genes are TRBV6-4 and TRBJ2-2; D perhaps matches TRBD1 (6 bases). This CDR3 spans 13 amino acids. Per the germline V gene, CDR1 is MRHNA and CDR2 is SNTAGT. The V end lost 2 bases, the J end lost 7 bases, and 8 bases lay between the germline ends.